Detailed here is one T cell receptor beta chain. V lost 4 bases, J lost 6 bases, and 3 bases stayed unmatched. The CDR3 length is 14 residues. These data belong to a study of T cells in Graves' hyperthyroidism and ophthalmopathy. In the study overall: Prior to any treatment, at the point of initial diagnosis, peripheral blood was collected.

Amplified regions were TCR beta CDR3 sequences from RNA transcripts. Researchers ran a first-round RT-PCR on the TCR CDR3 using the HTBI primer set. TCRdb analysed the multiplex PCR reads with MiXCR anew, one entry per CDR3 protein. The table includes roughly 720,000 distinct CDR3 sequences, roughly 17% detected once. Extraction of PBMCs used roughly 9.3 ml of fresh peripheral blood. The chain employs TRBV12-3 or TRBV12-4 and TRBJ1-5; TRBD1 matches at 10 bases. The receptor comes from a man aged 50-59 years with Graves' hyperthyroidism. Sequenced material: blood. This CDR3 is CASSYDRGLQPQHF. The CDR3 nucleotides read TGTGCCAGCAGTTACGACAGGGGGCTTCAGCCCCAGCATTTT.